This T cell receptor (beta chain) was observed in a study of T cell repertoires in cytomegalovirus infection. With regard to this clonotype: The target antigen is unknown.

V was clipped by 5 bases and J by 0 bases, with 13 bases between them. The germline gives CDR1 LNHDA, CDR2 SQIVND (reference sequence). This CDR3 is 16 amino acids long. TCRdb fed the reads into MiXCR, producing one record per CDR3 protein. The table has some 800,000 distinct CDR3 sequences, roughly 33% seen once. V and J are TRBV19 and TRBJ2-2; tentative D call: TRBD1 (5 bases). The sample here was cultured CD8+ T cells from PBMCs, taken from culture after CMV antigen stimulation. The source of this sequence is a human donor in good health (CMV status not recorded). Some clones in this sample may be carry-over from other donors' samples. The CDR3 coding sequence is TGTGCCAGTAGTCCCCGACAGATCCCGAACACCGGGGAGCTGTTTTTT. Protein: CASSPRQIPNTGELFF.